This TCR beta chain was retrieved from a study of resident and recirculating memory T cells in vitiligo. For the study at large: The samples were homogenized without cell sorting before genomic DNA extraction.

Assay used: immunoSEQ multiplex PCR; TCRdb lists only in-frame clones, some missing. Found here are 75,000 to 95,000 clones, about 91% of them singletons; the top ten hold roughly 5%. Concerning this clone: The target antigen is unknown.

Findings and caveats of the study: TCR sequences were not conserved across biopsy sites or patients.

The V end was cut by 1 base, the J end by 11 bases, with 14 bases between. Germline CDR1 and CDR2: SGHAT and FQNNGV. CDR3 length: 13 residues. Patients had to be free of confetti depigmentation, indicating active vitiligo. Anyone treated within the previous three months was excluded. The receptor's source is a male donor with vitiligo. What was sequenced was blood. The chain joins TRBV11-2 to TRBJ2-5, with D maybe TRBD2 (6 bases). The CDR3 loop reads CASSLVDRREQYF. The CDR3 coding sequence is TGTGCCAGCAGCTTAGTCGACCGACGGGAGCAGTACTTC.